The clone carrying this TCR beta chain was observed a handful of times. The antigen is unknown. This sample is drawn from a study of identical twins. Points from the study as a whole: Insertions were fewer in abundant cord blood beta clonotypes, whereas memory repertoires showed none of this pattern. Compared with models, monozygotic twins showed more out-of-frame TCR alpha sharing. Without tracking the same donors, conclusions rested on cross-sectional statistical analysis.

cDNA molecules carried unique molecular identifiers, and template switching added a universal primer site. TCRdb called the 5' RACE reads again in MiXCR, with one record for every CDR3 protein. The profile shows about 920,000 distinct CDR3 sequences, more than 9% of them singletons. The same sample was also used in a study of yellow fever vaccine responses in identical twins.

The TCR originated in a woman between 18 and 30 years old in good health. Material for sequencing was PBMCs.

In DNA, the CDR3 is TGTGCCAGCAGCGCCTACCGTAGCGGGAGATCGGCCAAAAACATTCAGTACTTC. This translates into CASSAYRSGRSAKNIQYF. The chain uses TRBV13 and TRBJ2-4, with TRBD2 matching 9 bases. This CDR3 contains 18 residues. Germline values: CDR1 PRHDT, CDR2 FYEKMQ (reference sequence). V lost 5 bases and J lost 1; bases outside the gene matches: 12.